These 27 T cell receptor beta chains came from one sample sequenced in a study of radiotherapy plus CTLA-4 blockade in lung cancer. Only in-frame clones appear in the TCRdb table, and some are missing; sequencing was by immunoSEQ multiplex PCR. The data hold about 76,000 clones, with 60% to 85% observed a single time. The sequencing used peripheral blood, collected from a patient treated with radiotherapy plus ipilimumab. The source of these receptors is a human donor with non-small cell lung cancer whose response to radiotherapy plus ipilimumab could not be evaluated. Some clones in this sample may be carry-over from other donors' samples.

The V and J genes are TRBV5-1 and TRBJ1-1; 7 nucleotides line up with TRBD1. The CDR3 has 14 residues. V lost 3 bases to trimming and J lost 1 base; unmatched junction nucleotides: 3. Germline V lookup: CDR1 SGHRS, CDR2 YFSETQ. The CDR3 protein is CASSSTGANTEAFF. CDR3 bases: TGCGCCAGCAGCTCCACAGGGGCGAACACTGAAGCTTTCTTT.

The CDR3 nucleotides read TGTGCCAGCAGCTTGAGCCGACAGGTGGACACTGAAGCTTTCTTT. This gives the protein CASSLSRQVDTEAFF. V and J are TRBV11-1 and TRBJ1-1; D might be TRBD1 (6 bases). The CDR3 is 15 residues long. V was pared by 3 bases and J by 3 bases, with 14 bases between. Germline values: CDR1 SGHAT, CDR2 FQDESV (reference sequence).

The V and J genes are TRBV4-2 and TRBJ1-2; TRBD1 matches 9 bases. There are 15 residues in the CDR3. The germline gives CDR1 LGHNA, CDR2 YNFKEQ. Germline trimming cut 1 base from V and 6 bases from J; bases unmatched to any gene: 6. The CDR3: CASSQVTGGVDGYTF. CDR3 nucleotides: TGTGCCAGCAGCCAAGTGACAGGGGGAGTGGATGGCTACACCTTC.

The CDR3, as DNA: TGTGCCAGCTCCTCCCCCGGGGCTAACTATGGCTACACCTTC. Its translation is CASSSPGANYGYTF. V and J are TRBV7-2 and TRBJ1-2; D is unclear. V lost 8 bases and J 0 bases, leaving 13 bases between the germline ends. CDR3 size: 14 residues. Germline values: CDR1 SGHTA, CDR2 FQGNSA.

In its sample, this clone was seen once. The chain uses TRBV19 and TRBJ2-2; a weak D match, TRBD2 (6 bases). The CDR3 is 16 amino acids. Germline CDR1 reads LNHDA; CDR2 reads SQIVND (reference sequence). V lost 1 base, J lost 4 bases, and 13 bases lay in between. CDR3 nucleotides: TGTGCCAGTAGTATAGGGTTCGGAGGGGTCACCGGGGAGCTGTTTTTT. It yields the protein CASSIGFGGVTGELFF.

V gene TRBV6-5 combines with J gene TRBJ1-2, with D tentatively TRBD1 (5 bases). V was shortened by 5 bases and J by 4 bases, with 17 bases between the two germline ends. Germline CDR1 MNHEY, CDR2 SVGAGI. The CDR3 totals 15 residues. The CDR3: CASSTTGTGTYGYTF. The CDR3 nucleotides read TGTGCCAGCAGTACTACCGGAACAGGTACCTATGGCTACACCTTC.

This clone was seen more than once but under ten times. The sample contains more than one DNA sequence encoding this CDR3. This chain uses TRBV6-6 with TRBJ1-6; D is ambiguous. Per the germline V gene, CDR1 is MNHNY and CDR2 is SVGAGI (reference sequence). The CDR3 covers 14 residues. V was clipped by 7 bases and J by 0 bases, with 7 bases between them. The CDR3 region is CASNPVSYNSPLHF. The CDR3 nucleotides read TGTGCCAGCAATCCGGTCTCCTATAATTCACCCCTCCACTTT.

The chain uses TRBV5-1 and TRBJ2-1, with D perhaps TRBD2 (6 bases). There are 18 residues in the CDR3. Trimming pared 3 bases from V and 0 bases from J, leaving 19 bases between. In germline, CDR1 is SGHRS, CDR2 YFSETQ. The CDR3 is CASSSRAAGKLSYNEQFF. CDR3 sequence (DNA): TGCGCCAGCAGCTCCCGGGCGGCGGGGAAGCTCTCCTACAATGAGCAGTTCTTC.

The V and J genes are TRBV7-9 and TRBJ1-2; 8 bases match TRBD1. This CDR3 spans 17 amino acids. In germline, CDR1 is SEHNR, CDR2 FQNEAQ (reference sequence). With 8 bases clipped from V and 3 bases from J, the junction kept 17 bases outside the gene matches. CDR3 bases: TGTGCCAGCTCCCTGACAGGGGCGGATTCCCTCTACTATGGCTACACCTTC. Protein sequence: CASSLTGADSLYYGYTF.

This chain connects TRBV28 to TRBJ1-1, with D tentatively TRBD1 (5 bases). Trimming cost V 2 bases and J 0 bases, with 16 bases left between them. Germline values: CDR1 MDHEN, CDR2 SYDVKM. This CDR3 comprises 17 residues. The CDR3 DNA reads as TGTGCCAGCAGTTTAATCTTCACAGGTTACATGAACACTGAAGCTTTCTTT. Translating gives CASSLIFTGYMNTEAFF. The whole variable domain, remainder taken from reference TRBV28 and TRBJ1-1, is DVKVTQSSRYLVKRTGEKVFLECVQDMDHENMFWYRQDPGLGLRLIYFSYDVKMKEKGDIPEGYSVSREKKERFSLILESASTNQTSMYLCASSLIFTGYMNTEAFFGQGTRLTVV.

This clone has just a few counts. This chain connects TRBV6-6 to TRBJ1-4, with 8 bases matching TRBD1. This CDR3 is built from 15 residues. V lost 5 bases and J lost 4; bases outside the gene matches: 6. Germline CDR1 reads MNHNY; CDR2 reads SVGAGI (reference sequence). CDR3 loop: CASSRDRTINEKLFF. The CDR3 bases are TGTGCCAGCAGTCGGGACAGGACTATTAATGAAAAACTGTTTTTT.

This chain joins TRBV2 and TRBJ1-6; the D gene is possibly TRBD1 (6 bases). V gave up 7 bases and J gave up 7 bases, with 11 bases separating them. The CDR3 is made up of 13 amino acids. Germline CDR1 SNHLY, CDR2 FYNNEI. CDR3 residues: CASKRGYNSPLHF. The CDR3 bases are TGTGCCAGCAAGAGGGGGTACAATTCACCCCTCCACTTT.

This clone showed up just once. The chain joins TRBV19 to TRBJ2-5; TRBD2 matches 12 bases. The V gene end was trimmed by 5 bases and the J gene end by 1 base; junction bases not matched to a gene: 8. The CDR3 has 17 amino acids. In germline, CDR1 is LNHDA, CDR2 SQIVND (reference sequence). CDR3: CASSVTGLAGIQETQYF. The CDR3 DNA is TGTGCCAGTAGTGTCACCGGACTAGCGGGGATCCAAGAGACCCAGTACTTC.

This chain links TRBV29-1 with TRBJ2-3, with D possibly TRBD2 on 6 matching bases. There are 13 residues in the CDR3. Trimming took 6 bases from V and 0 from J, leaving 10 bases between them. The V gene's germline CDR1 is SQVTM and CDR2 ANQGSEA. CDR3 region: CSVSGLSTDTQYF. CDR3 DNA sequence: TGCAGCGTCTCGGGACTCAGCACAGATACGCAGTATTTT.

The genes are TRBV5-4 and TRBJ2-2, with D possibly matching TRBD1 (5 bases). Trimming stripped 4 bases from V and 3 bases from J, with 13 bases between. From germline, CDR1 is SGHNT and CDR2 YYREEE (reference sequence). The CDR3 contains 15 residues. The CDR3 DNA reads TGTGCCAGCAGCCAATTGCAGGGTTACACCGGGGAGCTGTTTTTT. Protein: CASSQLQGYTGELFF.

This clone has only a few counts. The chain uses TRBV7-2 and TRBJ2-4; 10 nucleotides match TRBD2. The CDR3 has 18 residues. CDR1 SGHTA and CDR2 FQGNSA come from the germline V gene. With 2 bases clipped from V and 8 bases from J, the junction kept 15 bases outside the gene matches. CDR3: CASSLRASGGLYGDIQYF. CDR3 DNA sequence: TGTGCCAGCAGCTTACGGGCTAGCGGGGGCTTGTATGGGGACATTCAGTACTTC.

The chain has TRBV5-1 and TRBJ2-2, with D perhaps matching TRBD2 (6 bases). V was pared by 6 bases and J by 6 bases, with 12 bases between. From germline, CDR1 is SGHRS and CDR2 YFSETQ. CDR3 size: 13 residues. As DNA, the CDR3 is TGCGCCAGCAAGGAGGGGTGGGCCGGGGAGCTGTTTTTT. The encoded protein is CASKEGWAGELFF.

The chain carries TRBV30 and TRBJ2-1, with D uncertain. Germline V gene sequence: CDR1 GTSNPN, CDR2 SVGIG (reference sequence). V gave up 5 bases and J gave up 4 bases, with 6 bases separating them. The CDR3 spans 11 residues. The DNA of the CDR3 is TGTGCCTGGTGGAGATACAATGAGCAGTTCTTC. Protein sequence: CAWWRYNEQFF.

The chain couples TRBV5-5 to TRBJ1-5; D is possibly TRBD1 (5 bases). The CDR3 loop spans 13 amino acids. Germline CDR1 SGHKS, CDR2 YYEKEE (reference sequence). Trimming stripped 4 bases from V and 5 bases from J, with 10 bases between. CDR3 residues: CASSTDSYQPQHF. The DNA of the CDR3 is TGTGCCAGCAGCACCGACAGCTATCAGCCCCAGCATTTT.

V and J are TRBV7-2 and TRBJ1-2; weak D call: TRBD1 (5 bases). V lost 1 base and J 4 bases, leaving 10 bases between the germline ends. The germline V gene encodes CDR1 SGHTA and CDR2 FQGNSA. The CDR3 length is 14 residues. The chain's CDR3 is CASSLDRQSYGYTF. The CDR3 nucleotides are TGTGCCAGCAGCTTAGACAGACAGAGCTATGGCTACACCTTC.

There are a few counts of this clone. The J gene is TRBJ1-2, the V gene TRBV19; the D is unclear. V lost 0 bases and J lost 1, with 15 bases in between. This CDR3 is built from 17 residues. Germline lookup yields CDR1 LNHDA and CDR2 SQIVND (reference sequence). The CDR3: CASSIDLFYGINYGYTF. CDR3 bases: TGTGCCAGTAGTATAGACCTGTTCTACGGGATTAACTATGGCTACACCTTC.

The CDR3 here is CASSLLTGGGNTGELFF. In nucleotides, the CDR3 is TGTGCCAGCAGTCTCCTAACAGGGGGAGGTAACACCGGGGAGCTGTTTTTT. J is TRBJ2-2 and V is TRBV25-1; 8 bases agree with TRBD1. CDR3 size: 17 residues. V was clipped by 5 bases and J by 2 bases; unmatched bases: 10. Germline CDR1 and CDR2: MGHDK and SYGVNS.

This chain uses TRBV7-8 with TRBJ1-4, with TRBD1 matching over 8 bases. This CDR3 has 13 amino acids. V dropped 4 bases and J dropped 12; count of bases not matched to a gene: 7. CDR1 and CDR2 (germline): SGHVS, FQNEAQ. The CDR3 is CASSSPDRAELFF. As DNA, the CDR3 is TGTGCCAGCAGCTCCCCGGACAGGGCGGAACTGTTTTTT.

The rearrangement joins TRBV14 to TRBJ2-2; 13 nucleotides line up with TRBD2. The V gene's germline CDR1 is SGHDN and CDR2 FVKESK. The V gene end was trimmed by 4 bases and the J gene end by 5 bases; junction bases not matched to a gene: 4. The CDR3 is made up of 16 amino acids. CDR3 sequence reads: CASSPWTSGGTGELFF. The CDR3 region has the DNA TGTGCCAGCAGCCCATGGACTAGCGGGGGTACCGGGGAGCTGTTTTTT.

The chain carries TRBV10-3 and TRBJ1-1, with TRBD1 as a possible D gene (5 bases). Trimming pared 0 bases from V and 10 bases from J, leaving 12 bases between. From germline, CDR1 is ENHRY and CDR2 SYGVKD. The CDR3 has 13 residues. The CDR3 nucleotides read TGTGCCATCAGTGAGTCGGAGGGGAGGTTAGCTTTCTTT. Translated: CAISESEGRLAFF.

This chain connects TRBV2 to TRBJ2-3, with D perhaps matching TRBD1 (6 bases). Trimming shortened V by 1 base and J by 6 bases, and 11 bases separated the two germline ends. Germline CDR1 and CDR2: SNHLY and FYNNEI. This CDR3 contains 14 residues. Here the CDR3 reads CASSEDGQGDTQYF. The CDR3 bases are TGTGCCAGCAGTGAAGACGGCCAGGGGGATACGCAGTATTTT.

In its sample, this clone was seen once. V usage is TRBV2 and J usage is TRBJ2-7; D perhaps matches TRBD2 (5 bases). V was shortened by 5 bases and J by 2 bases, with 13 bases between the two germline ends. The CDR3 totals 14 residues. Germline V gives CDR1 SNHLY, CDR2 FYNNEI. In DNA form, the CDR3 reads TGTGCCAGCAGTACAACCGAGAGGGCCTACGAGCAGTACTTC. Protein sequence: CASSTTERAYEQYF. Filled out from reference TRBV2 and TRBJ2-7, the complete variable domain reads EPEVTQTPSHQVTQMGQEVILRCVPISNHLYFYWYRQILGQKVEFLVSFYNNEISEKSEIFDDQFSVERPDGSNFTLKIRSTKLEDSAMYFCASSTTERAYEQYFGPGTRLTVT.